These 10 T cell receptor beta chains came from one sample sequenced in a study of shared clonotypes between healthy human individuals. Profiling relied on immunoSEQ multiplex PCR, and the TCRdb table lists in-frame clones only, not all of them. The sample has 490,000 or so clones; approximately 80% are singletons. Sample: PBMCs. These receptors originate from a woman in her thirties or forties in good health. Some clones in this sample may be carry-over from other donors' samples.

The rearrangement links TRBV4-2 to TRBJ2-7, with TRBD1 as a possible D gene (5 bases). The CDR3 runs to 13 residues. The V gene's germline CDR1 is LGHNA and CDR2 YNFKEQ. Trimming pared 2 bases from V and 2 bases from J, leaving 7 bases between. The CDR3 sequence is CASSQPGTYEQYF. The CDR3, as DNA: TGTGCCAGCAGCCAACCAGGGACCTACGAGCAGTACTTC.

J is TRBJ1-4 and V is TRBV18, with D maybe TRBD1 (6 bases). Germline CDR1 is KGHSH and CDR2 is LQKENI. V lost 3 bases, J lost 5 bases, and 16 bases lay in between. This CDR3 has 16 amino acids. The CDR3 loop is CASSPQAWTANEKLFF. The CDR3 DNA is TGTGCCAGCTCACCTCAGGCATGGACAGCCAATGAAAAACTGTTTTTT.

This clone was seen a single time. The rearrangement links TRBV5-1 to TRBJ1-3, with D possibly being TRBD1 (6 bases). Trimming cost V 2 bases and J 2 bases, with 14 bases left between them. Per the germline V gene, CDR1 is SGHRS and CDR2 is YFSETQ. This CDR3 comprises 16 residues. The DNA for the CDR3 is TGCGCCAGCAGCTTTAGTTCAGGGGATGCTGGAAACACCATATATTTT. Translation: CASSFSSGDAGNTIYF.

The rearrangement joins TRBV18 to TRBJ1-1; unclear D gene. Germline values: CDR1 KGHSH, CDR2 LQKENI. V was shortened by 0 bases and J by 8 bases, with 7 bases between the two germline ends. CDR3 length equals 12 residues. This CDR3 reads CASSPPVTEAFF. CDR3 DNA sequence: TGTGCCAGCTCACCACCAGTAACAGAAGCTTTCTTT.

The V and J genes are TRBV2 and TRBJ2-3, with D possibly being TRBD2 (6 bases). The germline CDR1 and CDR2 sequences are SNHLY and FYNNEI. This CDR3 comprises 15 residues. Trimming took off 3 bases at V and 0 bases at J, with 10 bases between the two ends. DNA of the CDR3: TGTGCCAGCAGTGAGTTTAGCGGTAGCACAGATACGCAGTATTTT. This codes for CASSEFSGSTDTQYF.

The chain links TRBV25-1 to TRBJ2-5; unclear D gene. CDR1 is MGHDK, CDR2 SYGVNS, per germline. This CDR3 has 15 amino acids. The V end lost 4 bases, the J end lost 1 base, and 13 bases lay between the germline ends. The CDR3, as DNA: TGTGCCAGCAGTGTATATTACGGCCTCCAAGAGACCCAGTACTTC. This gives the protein CASSVYYGLQETQYF. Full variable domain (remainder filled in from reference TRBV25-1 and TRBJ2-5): EADIYQTPRYLVIGTGKKITLECSQTMGHDKMYWYQQDPGMELHLIHYSYGVNSTEKGDLSSESTVSRIRTEHFPLTLESARPSHTSQYLCASSVYYGLQETQYFGPGTRLLVL.

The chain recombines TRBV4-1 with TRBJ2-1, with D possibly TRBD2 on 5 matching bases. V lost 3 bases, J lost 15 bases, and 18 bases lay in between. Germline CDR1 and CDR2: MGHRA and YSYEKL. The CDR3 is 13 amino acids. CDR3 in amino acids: CASSHPGQTGRFF. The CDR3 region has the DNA TGCGCCAGCAGCCACCCCGGGCAGACGGGGAGGTTCTTC.

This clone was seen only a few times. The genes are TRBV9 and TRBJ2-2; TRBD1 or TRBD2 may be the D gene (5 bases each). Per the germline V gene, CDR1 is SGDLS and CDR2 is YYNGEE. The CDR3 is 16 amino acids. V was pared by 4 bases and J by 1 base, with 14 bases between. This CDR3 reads CASSKRLGQNTGELFF. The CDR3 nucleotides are TGTGCCAGCAGCAAGCGGTTGGGGCAGAACACCGGGGAGCTGTTTTTT. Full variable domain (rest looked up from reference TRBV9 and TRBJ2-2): DSGVTQTPKHLITATGQRVTLRCSPRSGDLSVYWYQQSLDQGLQFLIQYYNGEERAKGNILERFSAQQFPDLHSELNLSSLELGDSALYFCASSKRLGQNTGELFFGEGSRLTVL.

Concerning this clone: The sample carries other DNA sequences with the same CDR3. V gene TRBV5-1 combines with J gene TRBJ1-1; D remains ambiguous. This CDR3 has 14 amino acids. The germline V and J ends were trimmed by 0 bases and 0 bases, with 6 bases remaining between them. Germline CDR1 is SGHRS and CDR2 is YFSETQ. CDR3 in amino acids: CASSLDGMNTEAFF. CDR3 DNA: TGCGCCAGCAGCTTGGACGGCATGAACACTGAAGCTTTCTTT.

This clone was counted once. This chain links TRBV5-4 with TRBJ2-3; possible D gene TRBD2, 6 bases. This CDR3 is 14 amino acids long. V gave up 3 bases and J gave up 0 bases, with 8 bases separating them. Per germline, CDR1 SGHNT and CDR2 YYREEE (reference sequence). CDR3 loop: CASSSGGSTDTQYF. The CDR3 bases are TGTGCCAGCAGCTCAGGAGGGAGCACAGATACGCAGTATTTT.